This record concerns one TCR beta chain sequence. Its antigen remains unknown. J gave up 5 bases and V 7 bases, and 7 bases lay outside the gene matches. The V gene's germline CDR1 is MDHEN and CDR2 SYDVKM. The CDR3 runs to 15 residues. This record comes from a study of cytomegalovirus exposure and HLA in healthy donors. Points from the study as a whole: There were a few CMV-associated chains whose specificity for CMV antigens was confirmed in vitro. It was reported that the classifier diagnosed cytomegalovirus status with high specificity and sensitivity in both the original and validation cohorts. Usually a TCR sequence was rare, but some public TCRs were found in many donors.

Separate from the approximately 700-subject first cohort was the approximately 130-subject validation cohort, to which the donors belonged. The method was immunoSEQ multiplex PCR; TCRdb's version includes in-frame clones alone and lacks a portion of them. The data show 350,000 or so clones, around 86% seen once. This TCR was recovered from a woman aged 18-29 years in good health and CMV-seronegative. Sample: PBMCs. The chain employs TRBV28 and TRBJ2-2; 10 nucleotides agree with TRBD1. CDR3 sequence reads: CASISPGQGTGELFF. The CDR3 region has the DNA TGTGCCAGCATTTCACCGGGACAGGGGACCGGGGAGCTGTTTTTT.